What follows is one TCR beta chain and its context. The record originates from a study of blood T cell repertoires in COVID-19. Trimming shortened V by 1 base and J by 2 bases, and 11 bases separated the two germline ends. In germline, CDR1 is SGHNT, CDR2 YENEEA. The CDR3 sequence is 15 residues long. Sequencing was performed with immunoSEQ multiplex PCR; in TCRdb, only in-frame clones are kept and a portion is missing. The data contain 200,000 to 300,000 clones, approximately 88% of them singletons. The sequence came from a woman aged 25 to 39 with COVID-19, enrolled during active disease. This rearrangement joins TRBV11-3 to TRBJ2-5; a possible D gene is TRBD2 (6 bases). The sequencing sample was made of peripheral blood. The CDR3 DNA reads as TGTGCCAGCAGCTTAGCCCGGACTATTCAAGAGACCCAGTACTTC. Translating it yields CASSLARTIQETQYF.